These 30 T cell receptor beta chains came from one sample sequenced in a study of beta chain features in type 1 diabetes. Expressed TCRB transcripts were sequenced, since all the RNA that had been isolated was reverse transcribed. Produced via immunoSEQ multiplex PCR; TCRdb's table is partial and in-frame only. The sample records hundreds of thousands of clones, approximately 31% being singletons. Sequences were obtained from naive CD4+ T cells from blood. The origin of the receptors is a man aged 18 to 35 in good health.

This clone has just a few counts. The rearrangement links TRBV29-1 to TRBJ2-3, with D possibly called TRBD1 or TRBD2 (5 bases each). Trimming took 1 base from V and 0 from J, leaving 11 bases between them. Germline CDR1 is SQVTM and CDR2 is ANQGSEA. The CDR3 is 15 amino acids. CDR3 region: CSVEGGSGSTDTQYF. The CDR3, as DNA: TGCAGCGTTGAAGGGGGGAGCGGCAGCACAGATACGCAGTATTTT.

This clone was seen more than once but under ten times. The rearrangement joins TRBV5-4 to TRBJ2-1; TRBD1 matches at 9 bases. Germline V gives CDR1 SGHNT, CDR2 YYREEE (reference sequence). The CDR3 runs to 14 residues. J gave up 8 bases and V 4 bases, and 7 bases lay outside the gene matches. This chain's CDR3 is CASSHRGRVDEQFF. CDR3 DNA: TGTGCCAGCAGCCACAGGGGGCGCGTGGATGAGCAGTTCTTC.

The gene calls are TRBV29-1 and TRBJ2-1, with 13 bases matching TRBD2. The trim removed 7 bases at V and 1 base at J, leaving 1 base unmatched. The CDR3 runs to 14 residues. Germline loops: CDR1 SQVTM, CDR2 ANQGSEA. CDR3 residues: CSGTSGRSYNEQFF. CDR3 coding DNA: TGCAGCGGGACTAGCGGGAGATCCTACAATGAGCAGTTCTTC.

The rearrangement uses TRBV30 and TRBJ1-1, with D possibly TRBD1 on 5 matching bases. CDR3 length equals 12 residues. Germline CDR1 reads GTSNPN; CDR2 reads SVGIG (reference sequence). Trimming cost V 0 bases and J 10 bases, with 12 bases left between them. The CDR3 protein is CAWSVQAGRAFF. The CDR3 DNA sequence: TGTGCCTGGAGTGTACAGGCAGGTCGAGCTTTCTTT. Based on the CDR3 plus reference TRBV30 and TRBJ1-1, the full variable domain is SQTIHQWPATLVQPVGSPLSLECTVEGTSNPNLYWYRQAAGRGLQLLFYSVGIGQISSEVPQNLSASRPQDRQFILSSKKLLLSDSGFYLCAWSVQAGRAFFGQGTRLTVV.

This clone has just a few counts. The gene calls are TRBV6-5 and TRBJ1-2, with D possibly TRBD1 on 5 matching bases. The CDR3 is 15 amino acids. The germline CDR1 and CDR2 sequences are MNHEY and SVGAGI. V was cut by 5 bases and J by 6 bases, with 19 bases left in between. The DNA of the CDR3 is TGTGCCAGCAGTAATTCGTGGGACCACAGACATGGCTACACCTTC. Its translation: CASSNSWDHRHGYTF.

This chain uses TRBV14 with TRBJ2-7; the match to TRBD1 covers 7 bases. The CDR3 extends over 16 amino acids. V lost 4 bases, J lost 2 bases, and 11 bases stayed unmatched. Per germline, CDR1 SGHDN and CDR2 FVKESK. Here the CDR3 reads CASSPIYRDSAYEQYF. The CDR3 DNA follows: TGTGCCAGCAGCCCCATTTACCGGGACAGCGCCTACGAGCAGTACTTC.

This clone turned up a few times. The V gene is TRBV30, the J gene TRBJ1-1; TRBD1 is a possible D gene (5 bases). The CDR3 sequence is 13 residues long. The germline CDR1 and CDR2 sequences are GTSNPN and SVGIG (reference sequence). V was shortened by 4 bases and J by 8 bases, with 17 bases between the two germline ends. CDR3 in amino acids: CAWKLGVFGEAFF. The CDR3, as DNA: TGTGCCTGGAAACTAGGGGTGTTCGGGGAAGCTTTCTTT.

The V and J genes are TRBV30 and TRBJ1-1; D remains ambiguous. Deletions cut 1 base from V and 10 bases from J, with 16 bases between. The CDR3 is 13 residues long. The germline CDR1 and CDR2 sequences are GTSNPN and SVGIG (reference sequence). The CDR3 DNA follows: TGTGCCTGGAGTGCCGAAGGAGGGTGGCGAGCTTTCTTT. This gives the protein CAWSAEGGWRAFF. The full variable domain, completed using reference TRBV30 and TRBJ1-1, is SQTIHQWPATLVQPVGSPLSLECTVEGTSNPNLYWYRQAAGRGLQLLFYSVGIGQISSEVPQNLSASRPQDRQFILSSKKLLLSDSGFYLCAWSAEGGWRAFFGQGTRLTVV.

The sample holds a few counts of this clone. This chain connects TRBV14 to TRBJ2-5, with D possibly TRBD1 on 6 matching bases. The CDR3 spans 13 residues. The V end was cut by 1 base, the J end by 5 bases, with 8 bases between. Germline V gives CDR1 SGHDN, CDR2 FVKESK. This CDR3 is CASSQARGETQYF. For the CDR3, the DNA is TGTGCCAGCAGCCAAGCCAGGGGTGAGACCCAGTACTTC. The full variable domain, with the rest looked up from reference TRBV14 and TRBJ2-5, is EAGVTQFPSHSVIEKGQTVTLRCDPISGHDNLYWYRRVMGKEIKFLLHFVKESKQDESGMPNNRFLAERTGGTYSTLKVQPAELEDSGVYFCASSQARGETQYFGPGTRLLVL.

The chain uses TRBV29-1 and TRBJ2-3, with 10 bases that match TRBD2. Unmatched junction bases numbered 3, after V lost 5 bases and J lost 4 bases. The CDR3 consists of 13 residues. Looked up from germline, CDR1 is SQVTM and CDR2 is ANQGSEA. The CDR3 is CSVRGLAPDTQYF. In nucleotides, the CDR3 is TGCAGCGTTAGGGGACTAGCGCCAGATACGCAGTATTTT.

The chain employs TRBV2 and TRBJ2-3; 10 bases match TRBD1. This CDR3 region has 14 residues. Germline V gene data show CDR1 as SNHLY and CDR2 as FYNNEI. V lost 4 bases and J lost 5; bases outside the gene matches: 3. CDR3 DNA sequence: TGTGCCAGCAGTGGACAGGGGGCAGGAGATACGCAGTATTTT. Its protein is CASSGQGAGDTQYF.

The V call is TRBV4-3, the J call TRBJ2-5, with D unresolved. Trimming stripped 0 bases from V and 5 bases from J, with 10 bases between. The CDR3 has 14 residues. The germline gives CDR1 LGHNA, CDR2 YSLEER. This CDR3 reads CASSQEPWMETQYF. The CDR3 region has the DNA TGCGCCAGCAGCCAAGAACCCTGGATGGAGACCCAGTACTTC.

This clone appeared a few times. The CDR3 spells CASSAGLATLLYNEQFF. The CDR3 DNA reads as TGTGCCAGCAGCGCAGGACTAGCCACCCTTCTCTACAATGAGCAGTTCTTC. This chain uses TRBV9 with TRBJ2-1; 8 bases are shared with TRBD2. CDR1 is SGDLS, CDR2 YYNGEE, per germline. Losses at the gene ends were 3 bases for V and 3 bases for J; bases not matched to a gene: 11. The CDR3 contains 17 residues.

This clone was observed a handful of times. The same CDR3 can be traced to other DNA sequences in this sample. V is TRBV29-1 and J is TRBJ2-3; D is uncertain. Trimming left V 6 bases short and J 1 base short, with 11 bases between. The CDR3 consists of 13 residues. Per the germline V gene, CDR1 is SQVTM and CDR2 is ANQGSEA. The CDR3 protein is CSVDPAGTDTQYF. DNA of the CDR3: TGCAGCGTGGACCCTGCTGGCACAGATACGCAGTATTTT.

This clone has just one count. The rearrangement uses TRBV7-9 and TRBJ2-7, with TRBD2 matching 10 bases. Germline CDR1 and CDR2: SEHNR and FQNEAQ (reference sequence). The CDR3 length is 15 residues. J lost 2 bases, V lost 5 bases, and 6 bases had no gene match. CDR3 amino acids: CASSRIAGGTYEQYF. The CDR3 region has the DNA TGTGCCAGCAGCCGTATAGCGGGAGGTACCTACGAGCAGTACTTC.

Note on this clone: This CDR3 is also generated by other DNA sequences in the sample. The chain has TRBV29-1 and TRBJ2-5, with a tentative D call TRBD1 (6 bases). CDR3 length: 13 amino acids. V was cut by 3 bases and J by 1 base, with 9 bases left in between. The germline V gene has CDR1 SQVTM and CDR2 ANQGSEA. The CDR3 nucleotides are TGCAGCGTTGAGGGACACTCCCAAGAGACCCAGTACTTC. Translation: CSVEGHSQETQYF.

J is TRBJ2-1 and V is TRBV7-2; D is ambiguous. The CDR3 is 16 amino acids. Trimming removed 5 bases from V and 0 bases from J, with 14 bases in between. From germline, CDR1 is SGHTA and CDR2 FQGNSA. DNA for the CDR3: TGTGCCAGCAGCACTTTGAGACTGGTCTCCTACAATGAGCAGTTCTTC. Translated: CASSTLRLVSYNEQFF.

There are a few counts of this clone. The chain recombines TRBV7-2 with TRBJ2-3, with 13 positions matching TRBD2. Trimming cost V 5 bases and J 0 bases; bases outside gene matches: 8. This CDR3 region has 18 residues. Germline CDR1 and CDR2: SGHTA and FQGNSA. In DNA form, the CDR3 reads TGTGCCAGCAGCACAGGACTAGCGGGGGCGTCTAGCACAGATACGCAGTATTTT. This translates into CASSTGLAGASSTDTQYF.

The chain has TRBV7-3 and TRBJ2-1; TRBD2 is a possible D gene (5 bases). This CDR3 has 13 residues. Germline V gene lookup returns CDR1 SGHTA and CDR2 FQGTGA. With 8 bases removed from V and 5 bases from J, the gap between germline ends came to 13 bases. The CDR3 DNA reads as TGTGCCAGCGGACTCACGATGAACAATGAGCAGTTCTTC. It is translated as CASGLTMNNEQFF.

This chain connects TRBV2 to TRBJ2-3; weak D call: TRBD1 (5 bases). V shed 5 bases and J shed 4 bases, with 13 bases lying between them. This CDR3 is 14 amino acids long. Germline V lookup: CDR1 SNHLY, CDR2 FYNNEI. In DNA, the CDR3 is TGTGCCAGCAGTTTTCAGGGTTCCCCAGATACGCAGTATTTT. It codes for CASSFQGSPDTQYF.

The genes are TRBV6-6 and TRBJ2-7; D possibly corresponds to TRBD2 (6 bases). The V gene's germline CDR1 is MNHNY and CDR2 SVGAGI (reference sequence). The CDR3 is 13 amino acids. V lost 4 bases and J 5 bases, leaving 12 bases between the germline ends. The CDR3: CASSFPGEDEQYF. DNA of the CDR3: TGTGCCAGCAGTTTCCCGGGAGAGGACGAGCAGTACTTC.

The V and J genes are TRBV30 and TRBJ1-4, with D unclear. The germline V and J ends were trimmed by 1 base and 11 bases, with 11 bases remaining between them. The germline gives CDR1 GTSNPN, CDR2 SVGIG (reference sequence). The CDR3 has 12 amino acids. DNA for the CDR3: TGTGCCTGGAGTGGGCTTTTTGGGAAACTGTTTTTT. Protein sequence: CAWSGLFGKLFF.

V usage is TRBV12-5 and J usage is TRBJ2-1; D tentatively reads TRBD1 or TRBD2 (6 bases each). Trimming removed 1 base from V and 1 base from J, with 11 bases in between. CDR3 size: 16 residues. Germline CDR1 reads LGHNT; CDR2 reads FRNRAP. CDR3 sequence reads: CASGLDGGASYNEQFF. In DNA, the CDR3 is TGTGCTAGTGGTTTGGACGGGGGCGCGTCCTACAATGAGCAGTTCTTC.

The chain links TRBV6-4 to TRBJ2-5; the D gene is possibly TRBD1 (6 bases). The CDR3 sequence is 14 residues long. The V and J ends lost 8 bases and 1 base respectively, with 14 bases between them. Germline V CDR1 and CDR2: MRHNA, SNTAGT. The CDR3: CASEDGQSQETQYF. CDR3 DNA: TGTGCCAGCGAAGATGGACAGAGCCAAGAGACCCAGTACTTC.

This clone has just a few counts. The J gene is TRBJ2-7, the V gene TRBV30; D may be TRBD1 or TRBD2 (5 bases each). V lost 4 bases and J lost 5, with 15 bases in between. CDR1 and CDR2 from the germline V gene are GTSNPN and SVGIG (reference sequence). The CDR3 runs 13 residues. The CDR3 nucleotides read TGTGCCTGGATCCGCCCGGGGACCAACGAGCAGTACTTC. Protein product: CAWIRPGTNEQYF.

The chain links TRBV11-2 to TRBJ2-4; TRBD2 matches at 9 bases. The germline V gene encodes CDR1 SGHAT and CDR2 FQNNGV. Losses at the gene ends were 6 bases for V and 1 base for J; bases not matched to a gene: 4. This CDR3 region has 15 residues. For the CDR3, the DNA is TGTGCCAGCAGGTCCCTAGCGGGGGCCAAAAACATTCAGTACTTC. It encodes CASRSLAGAKNIQYF.

In nucleotides, the CDR3 is TGTGCCAGCAGCTTACCCTTGAAGACTGGTCACACTGAAGCTTTCTTT. Its protein is CASSLPLKTGHTEAFF. The chain carries TRBV7-9 and TRBJ1-1; D not certain. V was shortened by 2 bases and J by 3 bases, with 16 bases between the two germline ends. CDR1 and CDR2 from the germline V gene are SEHNR and FQNEAQ (reference sequence). The CDR3 consists of 16 residues.

The chain employs TRBV5-4 and TRBJ2-6; D might be TRBD2 (6 bases). CDR1 and CDR2 (germline): SGHNT, YYREEE (reference sequence). V was shortened by 4 bases and J by 0 bases, with 14 bases between the two germline ends. This CDR3 spans 17 amino acids. The CDR3 DNA reads TGTGCCAGCAGCCCAAGACGGAGGGGCTCTGGGGCCAACGTCCTGACTTTC. It encodes CASSPRRRGSGANVLTF.

This clone was picked up one time. The chain employs TRBV14 and TRBJ1-2; D might be TRBD1 (6 bases). Germline V gene lookup returns CDR1 SGHDN and CDR2 FVKESK. Trimming pared 4 bases from V and 3 bases from J, leaving 12 bases between. The CDR3 totals 14 residues. The CDR3 nucleotides read TGTGCCAGCAGCCTATGGGGACAAGACTATGGCTACACCTTC. The encoded protein is CASSLWGQDYGYTF.

The chain is built from TRBV9 and TRBJ2-7; D not certain. V lost 0 bases to trimming and J lost 2 bases, with 12 bases between them. Germline CDR1 is SGDLS and CDR2 is YYNGEE. This CDR3 comprises 15 residues. This CDR3 reads CASSVEATPPYEQYF. The CDR3 nucleotides are TGTGCCAGCAGCGTAGAGGCGACACCTCCCTACGAGCAGTACTTC.